This entry lists 19 T cell receptor beta chains sequenced from one sample in a study of blood T cell repertoires in COVID-19. Assay used: immunoSEQ multiplex PCR; TCRdb lists only in-frame clones, some missing. The sample yields roughly 14,000 clones, roughly nine tenths seen once. Sequenced material: peripheral blood. These receptor sequences come from a woman aged 80 or older with COVID-19, enrolled during active disease.

V usage is TRBV11-2 and J usage is TRBJ2-7, with D possibly matching TRBD1 (6 bases). V was trimmed by 3 bases and J by 4 bases, leaving 16 bases between them. CDR1 is SGHAT and CDR2 is FQNNGV in the germline V gene. The CDR3 runs 15 residues. This CDR3 is CASSLNGQPAYEQYF. CDR3 DNA: TGTGCCAGCAGCTTGAATGGACAGCCCGCTTACGAGCAGTACTTC.

The V gene is TRBV6-4, the J gene TRBJ2-3; a weak D match, TRBD1 (6 bases). V shed 7 bases and J shed 0 bases, with 11 bases lying between them. CDR1 is MRHNA, CDR2 SNTAGT, per germline. This CDR3 has 14 amino acids. CDR3 in amino acids: CASKAGASTDTQYF. CDR3 bases: TGTGCCAGCAAGGCAGGGGCTAGCACAGATACGCAGTATTTT.

Written as DNA, the CDR3 is TGCGCCAGCAGCAGAGGACTAGCGGGAGGGGTGAATGAGCAGTTCTTC. Translated, it gives CASSRGLAGGVNEQFF. The V call is TRBV5-1, the J call TRBJ2-1; 15 positions match TRBD2. CDR3 length: 16 amino acids. V lost 4 bases and J lost 7; bases outside the gene matches: 6. Germline V gene data show CDR1 as SGHRS and CDR2 as YFSETQ.

The rearrangement joins TRBV6-2 or TRBV6-3 to TRBJ1-2, with D tentatively TRBD1 (6 bases). This CDR3 spans 15 amino acids. Germline CDR1 is MNHEY and CDR2 is SVGEGT. Trimming removed 4 bases at V and 4 bases at J, with 16 bases between. CDR3 residues: CASSSRQAPVYGYTF. DNA for the CDR3: TGTGCCAGCAGTTCCCGACAGGCGCCAGTCTATGGCTACACCTTC.

V and J are TRBV2 and TRBJ2-5; TRBD1 matches at 8 bases. The V segment lost 8 bases and the J segment 3 bases; nucleotides outside the gene matches: 5. This CDR3 is 13 amino acids long. The germline V gene encodes CDR1 SNHLY and CDR2 FYNNEI. The CDR3 protein is CASGPGQEETQYF. Written as DNA, the CDR3 is TGTGCCAGCGGGCCGGGACAGGAAGAGACCCAGTACTTC.

This rearrangement joins TRBV28 to TRBJ1-5; TRBD1 matches 9 bases. Germline loops: CDR1 MDHEN, CDR2 SYDVKM. CDR3 length: 16 residues. Trimming removed 5 bases from V and 3 bases from J; junction bases left unmatched: 8. CDR3 in DNA: TGTGCCAGCAGTAACCCGGGACAGGGTCTCAATCAGCCCCAGCATTTT. Its protein product is CASSNPGQGLNQPQHF. The variable domain in full, completed from reference TRBV28 and TRBJ1-5, reads DVKVTQSSRYLVKRTGEKVFLECVQDMDHENMFWYRQDPGLGLRLIYFSYDVKMKEKGDIPEGYSVSREKKERFSLILESASTNQTSMYLCASSNPGQGLNQPQHFGDGTRLSIL.

V usage is TRBV6-2 or TRBV6-3 and J usage is TRBJ1-6, with 8 nucleotides matching TRBD1. This CDR3 region has 16 residues. Germline CDR1 MNHEY, CDR2 SVGEGT. V was clipped by 4 bases and J by 9 bases; unmatched bases: 11. The CDR3 nucleotides read TGTGCCAGCAGTTTCGGACAGGGACTATTAGGTTCACCCCTCCACTTT. Translating gives CASSFGQGLLGSPLHF.

This chain links TRBV5-4 with TRBJ2-6; 14 bases are shared with TRBD2. This CDR3 is built from 19 residues. The germline gives CDR1 SGHNT, CDR2 YYREEE (reference sequence). Trimming cost V 0 bases and J 1 base; bases outside gene matches: 3. This CDR3 is CASSLVGTSGSSGANVLTF. For the CDR3, the DNA is TGTGCCAGCAGCTTGGTCGGGACTAGCGGGAGTTCTGGGGCCAACGTCCTGACTTTC.

This clone was recorded once. This chain connects TRBV5-5 to TRBJ2-7; no clear D. Deletions cut 2 bases from V and 7 bases from J, with 10 bases between. The CDR3 extends over 12 amino acids. Germline V gene data show CDR1 as SGHKS and CDR2 as YYEKEE (reference sequence). CDR3 in DNA: TGTGCCAGCAGCTTCACTGATTTGGAGCAGTACTTC. It specifies CASSFTDLEQYF. The whole variable domain, remainder taken from reference TRBV5-5 and TRBJ2-7, is DAGVTQSPTHLIKTRGQQVTLRCSPISGHKSVSWYQQVLGQGPQFIFQYYEKEERGRGNFPDRFSARQFPNYSSELNVNALLLGDSALYLCASSFTDLEQYFGPGTRLTVT.

The V and J genes are TRBV11-3 and TRBJ1-3; tentative D call: TRBD1 (6 bases). This CDR3 spans 14 amino acids. Germline values: CDR1 SGHNT, CDR2 YENEEA. The V end was cut by 1 base, the J end by 2 bases, with 6 bases between. This CDR3 is CASSLAGAGNTIYF. DNA of the CDR3: TGTGCCAGCAGCTTAGCAGGGGCTGGAAACACCATATATTTT.

By frequency in the sample, this clone is medium-sized. Distinct nucleotide sequences in the sample also encode this CDR3. The chain has TRBV5-1 and TRBJ2-7; D unresolved. V dropped 0 bases and J dropped 2 bases, with 12 bases sitting between them. The CDR3 runs to 15 residues. Germline-derived CDR1 and CDR2 are SGHRS and YFSETQ. The CDR3 here is CASSLAGVSPYEQYF. CDR3 nucleotide sequence: TGCGCCAGCAGCTTGGCCGGAGTATCCCCCTACGAGCAGTACTTC. Full variable domain (rest looked up from reference TRBV5-1 and TRBJ2-7): KAGVTQTPRYLIKTRGQQVTLSCSPISGHRSVSWYQQTPGQGLQFLFEYFSETQRNKGNFPGRFSGRQFSNSRSEMNVSTLELGDSALYLCASSLAGVSPYEQYFGPGTRLTVT.

V usage is TRBV18 and J usage is TRBJ2-7; 9 bases agree with TRBD2. The V gene end was trimmed by 3 bases and the J gene end by 2 bases; junction bases not matched to a gene: 2. CDR3 length: 14 residues. Germline V CDR1 and CDR2: KGHSH, LQKENI. CDR3 bases: TGTGCCAGCTCACCGACTAGCGGAACCTACGAGCAGTACTTC. Translated: CASSPTSGTYEQYF.

The V call is TRBV3-1 (or the pseudogene TRBV3-2), the J call TRBJ1-5, with 7 bases lining up with TRBD1. The junction had 1 base not matched to a gene; V was cut back by 4 bases and J by 7 bases. CDR3 length: 12 residues. Germline CDR1 and CDR2: LGHDT and YNNKEL (reference sequence). The CDR3 coding sequence is TGTGCCAGCAGCCCAGGGGGACAGCCCCAGCATTTT. The encoded protein is CASSPGGQPQHF.

Sample share makes this clone hyperexpanded. This rearrangement joins TRBV5-1 to TRBJ2-6; D might be TRBD1 (5 bases). Trimming left V 4 bases short and J 0 bases short, with 11 bases between. The CDR3 extends over 16 amino acids. Germline values: CDR1 SGHRS, CDR2 YFSETQ. The CDR3 nucleotides read TGCGCCAGCAGCCTTGACAGTCCCTCTGGGGCCAACGTCCTGACTTTC. Amino acid sequence: CASSLDSPSGANVLTF. The full variable domain, rest sourced from reference TRBV5-1 and TRBJ2-6, is KAGVTQTPRYLIKTRGQQVTLSCSPISGHRSVSWYQQTPGQGLQFLFEYFSETQRNKGNFPGRFSGRQFSNSRSEMNVSTLELGDSALYLCASSLDSPSGANVLTFGAGSRLTVL.

The V call is TRBV3-1 (or the pseudogene TRBV3-2), the J call TRBJ2-3; tentative D call: TRBD1 (6 bases). CDR3 size: 13 residues. The V gene's germline CDR1 is LGHDT and CDR2 YNNKEL (reference sequence). V was trimmed by 0 bases and J by 10 bases, leaving 11 bases between them. Here the CDR3 DNA reads TGTGCCAGCAGCCAAGACGGACAGCGCCCGCAGTATTTT. It is translated as CASSQDGQRPQYF.

The chain carries TRBV5-4 and TRBJ1-6; unclear D gene. The length of the CDR3 is 17 residues. Germline V lookup: CDR1 SGHNT, CDR2 YYREEE (reference sequence). V was clipped by 3 bases and J by 8 bases, with 21 bases between them. In DNA form, the CDR3 reads TGTGCCAGCAGCTCCCGGGGAGGCGCTACATCCCATTCACCCCTCCACTTT. Translation: CASSSRGGATSHSPLHF.

Here the CDR3 reads CASSRGDRPYEQYF. The CDR3 DNA sequence: TGTGCCAGCAGCAGAGGGGACAGACCCTACGAGCAGTACTTC. The V call is TRBV19, the J call TRBJ2-7; 7 nucleotides match TRBD1. V gave up 9 bases and J gave up 2 bases; unmatched junction bases: 10. The CDR3 extends over 14 amino acids. CDR1 is LNHDA and CDR2 is SQIVND in the germline V gene (reference sequence).

The V call is TRBV19, the J call TRBJ2-1, with 8 bases fitting TRBD2. This CDR3 spans 16 amino acids. CDR1 is LNHDA, CDR2 SQIVND, per germline (reference sequence). Trimming took 5 bases from V and 7 from J; bases not matched to a gene: 13. The CDR3 DNA sequence: TGTGCCAGTAGTCCTTGGGATGGTAGCGGGAAGAATGAGCAGTTCTTC. Its protein product is CASSPWDGSGKNEQFF.

The genes are TRBV7-2 and TRBJ2-7; tentatively, D is TRBD1 (5 bases). The CDR3 sequence is 12 residues long. V was clipped by 2 bases and J by 4 bases, with 6 bases between them. CDR1 and CDR2 (germline): SGHTA, FQGNSA. The CDR3: CASSLKGYEQYF. DNA of the CDR3: TGTGCCAGCAGCTTAAAGGGGTACGAGCAGTACTTC.